Each of the 9 T cell receptor beta chains below was sequenced from the same sample in a study of early T cells in non-severe SARS-CoV-2 infection. TCRdb recomputed calls from the 5' RACE reads with MiXCR, one row per CDR3 protein. The sample consists of about 80,000 distinct CDR3 sequences, 5% of them appearing once. The sequenced sample was whole blood, obtained at baseline. The receptors come from an adult who was a healthcare worker with PCR-confirmed SARS-CoV-2 infection or an uninfected control (not recorded which).

Many counts were recorded for this clonotype. This chain uses TRBV20-1 with TRBJ1-2; 9 nucleotides match TRBD1. V lost 5 bases to trimming and J lost 4 bases; unmatched junction nucleotides: 5. The CDR3 sequence is 13 residues long. Germline V CDR1 and CDR2: DFQATT, SNEGSKA (reference sequence). DNA for the CDR3: TGCAGTGCTGTGGACAGGGGTGGCTATGGCTACACCTTC. It translates to CSAVDRGGYGYTF.

This clonotype has only a few counts. The V and J genes are TRBV5-1 and TRBJ1-1; D is possibly TRBD1 (6 bases). V dropped 4 bases and J dropped 3 bases, with 19 bases sitting between them. The germline V gene has CDR1 SGHRS and CDR2 YFSETQ. This CDR3 spans 16 amino acids. DNA of the CDR3: TGCGCCAGCAGCCTCAACGGGGGGACAAAAGACACTGAAGCTTTCTTT. Translation gives CASSLNGGTKDTEAFF.

This clonotype occurred once. Since a much larger clone is just one base distant, this may be a read error. The chain links TRBV29-1 to TRBJ1-4; 10 positions match TRBD1. Losses at the gene ends were 7 bases for V and 8 bases for J; bases not matched to a gene: 10. Germline V lookup: CDR1 SQVTM, CDR2 ANQGSEA. This CDR3 region has 14 residues. The CDR3 region has the DNA TGCAGCGCCGAAGAAGCGACAGGGGGCGAAAAACTGTTTTTT. This translates into CSAEEATGGEKLFF.

J is TRBJ2-5 and V is TRBV7-2; tentatively, D is TRBD2 (6 bases). The ends were cut back, 5 bases at V and 5 bases at J, with 15 bases in the middle. The CDR3 covers 14 residues. Germline lookup yields CDR1 SGHTA and CDR2 FQGNSA. The CDR3, as DNA: TGTGCCAGCAGCCCAGGGCCCGGAGGGGAGACCCAGTACTTC. Translation: CASSPGPGGETQYF.

V gene TRBV4-1 combines with J gene TRBJ2-1, with 14 bases matching TRBD2. CDR3 length equals 15 residues. The V segment lost 4 bases and the J segment 9 bases; nucleotides outside the gene matches: 5. CDR1 MGHRA and CDR2 YSYEKL come from the germline V gene. The CDR3 region has the DNA TGCGCCAGCAGCCTAGGGACTAGCGGGAGTATTGAGCAGTTCTTC. This sequence encodes CASSLGTSGSIEQFF.

This clonotype was seen many times. This chain connects TRBV12-3 or TRBV12-4 to TRBJ1-1; D remains unclear. CDR3 length: 14 residues. V was cut by 2 bases and J by 5 bases, with 12 bases left in between. The CDR3 nucleotides are TGTGCCAGCAGTTTAAGTGGGCGCAGGACTGAAGCTTTCTTT. Amino acids: CASSLSGRRTEAFF.

In this sample, this clonotype turned up many times. The chain carries TRBV7-6 and TRBJ2-2, with D hard to call. The CDR3 extends over 19 amino acids. The V end lost 0 bases, the J end lost 0 bases, and 17 bases lay between the germline ends. Germline loops: CDR1 SGHVS, CDR2 FNYEAQ. CDR3 amino acids: CASSLAFFSEQTNTGELFF. DNA of the CDR3: TGTGCCAGCAGCTTAGCGTTTTTTTCGGAACAGACGAACACCGGGGAGCTGTTTTTT.

This clonotype came up many times. The chain employs TRBV13 and TRBJ2-7; D is uncertain. The V end lost 5 bases, the J end lost 3 bases, and 14 bases lay between the germline ends. Germline V gives CDR1 PRHDT, CDR2 FYEKMQ (reference sequence). This CDR3 spans 14 amino acids. This CDR3 is CASSRGPPSYEQYF. The DNA of the CDR3 is TGTGCCAGCAGCCGAGGACCGCCAAGCTACGAGCAGTACTTC.

As DNA, the CDR3 is TGTGCCAGCAGCCGGCAGGGGGCGGGGCTGAACACTGAAGCTTTCTTT. Its translation is CASSRQGAGLNTEAFF. The chain links TRBV7-8 to TRBJ1-1; 8 positions match TRBD1. V lost 5 bases and J lost 0; bases outside the gene matches: 8. CDR1 and CDR2 from the germline V gene are SGHVS and FQNEAQ. This CDR3 region has 16 residues. The variable domain in full, completed from reference TRBV7-8 and TRBJ1-1, reads GAGVSQSPRYKVAKRGQDVALRCDPISGHVSLFWYQQALGQGPEFLTYFQNEAQLDKSGLPSDRFFAERPEGSVSTLKIQRTQQEDSAVYLCASSRQGAGLNTEAFFGQGTRLTVV.